Following are 14 T cell receptor beta chains from one sample sequenced in a study of T cell repertoires in cytomegalovirus infection. Each CDR3 protein is one row after TCRdb ran MiXCR on the reads. Seen here are around 34,000 distinct CDR3 sequences, about 48% observed once, and the top ten hold approximately 92%. Which antigens these TCRs recognize remains unknown. The sample was CD8+ T cells from cultured PBMCs, taken from culture after CMV antigen stimulation. These receptor sequences come from a human donor in good health (CMV status not recorded). Some clones in this sample may be carry-over from other donors' samples.

The V gene is TRBV19, the J gene TRBJ1-1; 8 bases align to TRBD1. The CDR3 sequence is 14 residues long. With 6 bases clipped from V and 1 base from J, the junction kept 4 bases outside the gene matches. CDR1 is LNHDA and CDR2 is SQIVND in the germline V gene (reference sequence). CDR3 DNA sequence: TGTGCCAGTAGGGCCGGGACAGGGAACACTGAAGCTTTCTTT. Its translation: CASRAGTGNTEAFF.

The V gene is TRBV5-4, the J gene TRBJ2-2; perhaps TRBD1 as D (5 bases). This CDR3 spans 16 amino acids. V was pared by 0 bases and J by 0 bases, with 9 bases between. Germline V gene sequence: CDR1 SGHNT, CDR2 YYREEE (reference sequence). CDR3 DNA sequence: TGTGCCAGCAGCTTGGTGTCAGGGCCGAACACCGGGGAGCTGTTTTTT. Translating it yields CASSLVSGPNTGELFF. The whole variable domain, filled in from reference TRBV5-4 and TRBJ2-2, reads ETGVTQSPTHLIKTRGQQVTLRCSSQSGHNTVSWYQQALGQGPQFIFQYYREEENGRGNFPPRFSGLQFPNYSSELNVNALELDDSALYLCASSLVSGPNTGELFFGEGSRLTVL.

The chain has TRBV20-1 and TRBJ1-3; D is unclear. Germline V CDR1 and CDR2: DFQATT, SNEGSKA (reference sequence). The CDR3 contains 16 residues. Trimming took 0 bases from V and 0 from J, leaving 12 bases between them. In nucleotides, the CDR3 is TGCAGTGCTAGAGATAGCGAAGGAAGCTCTGGAAACACCATATATTTT. Its translation: CSARDSEGSSGNTIYF.

This chain connects TRBV27 to TRBJ2-1; 7 bases line up with TRBD2. V was pared by 5 bases and J by 5 bases, with 9 bases of the junction left unmatched. The CDR3 covers 15 residues. The germline V gene encodes CDR1 MNHEY and CDR2 SMNVEV (reference sequence). In DNA, the CDR3 is TGTGCCAGCAGTACAGCGGGGTACCAAGACAATGAGCAGTTCTTC. Protein: CASSTAGYQDNEQFF.

The chain combines TRBV10-3 with TRBJ2-1; perhaps D is TRBD1 or TRBD2 (5 bases each). Germline CDR1 is ENHRY and CDR2 is SYGVKD. With 0 bases removed from V and 8 bases from J, the gap between germline ends came to 5 bases. There are 12 residues in the CDR3. CDR3 amino acids: CAISESGDEQFF. The CDR3 DNA sequence: TGTGCCATCAGTGAGTCGGGGGATGAGCAGTTCTTC.

The table lists this clonotype with a few counts. This rearrangement joins TRBV7-8 to TRBJ2-1, with 8 bases identical to TRBD2. Looked up from germline, CDR1 is SGHVS and CDR2 is FQNEAQ. The CDR3 is made up of 15 amino acids. J lost 5 bases, V lost 5 bases, and 8 bases had no gene match. CDR3 in amino acids: CASSPSGGPHNEQFF. The CDR3 DNA follows: TGTGCCAGCAGCCCTTCGGGAGGGCCCCACAATGAGCAGTTCTTC.

The chain recombines TRBV15 with TRBJ1-5; D remains unclear. This CDR3 comprises 17 residues. V shed 0 bases and J shed 3 bases, with 15 bases lying between them. Germline loops: CDR1 LNHNV, CDR2 YYDKDF (reference sequence). CDR3 residues: CATSRDSPTRYNQPQHF. The DNA for the CDR3 is TGTGCCACCAGCAGAGACAGCCCAACACGATACAATCAGCCCCAGCATTTT.

The chain has TRBV7-2 and TRBJ1-5, with a possible D match to TRBD1 (5 bases). V gave up 5 bases and J gave up 3 bases, with 14 bases separating them. The CDR3 runs to 15 residues. CDR1 and CDR2 (germline): SGHTA, FQGNSA. The CDR3 sequence is CASSLPGTVNQPQHF. Here the CDR3 DNA reads TGTGCCAGCAGCCTACCAGGGACGGTCAATCAGCCCCAGCATTTT. Based on the CDR3 plus reference TRBV7-2 and TRBJ1-5, the full variable domain is GAGVSQSPSNKVTEKGKDVELRCDPISGHTALYWYRQSLGQGLEFLIYFQGNSAPDKSGLPSDRFSAERTGGSVSTLTIQRTQQEDSAVYLCASSLPGTVNQPQHFGDGTRLSIL.

The V and J genes are TRBV6-5 and TRBJ2-7; D is unresolved. Trimming cost V 2 bases and J 0 bases, with 8 bases left between them. Germline loops: CDR1 MNHEY, CDR2 SVGAGI. The CDR3 totals 14 residues. CDR3 in amino acids: CASSYGSSSYEQYF. In DNA form, the CDR3 reads TGTGCCAGCAGTTACGGCAGCAGCTCCTACGAGCAGTACTTC.

V and J are TRBV27 and TRBJ1-4; D unclear. CDR1 is MNHEY and CDR2 is SMNVEV in the germline V gene (reference sequence). This CDR3 region has 13 residues. The germline V and J ends were trimmed by 2 bases and 8 bases, with 9 bases remaining between them. The CDR3 DNA reads as TGTGCCAGCAGTTTACAAGGGTTGGAAAAACTGTTTTTT. It codes for CASSLQGLEKLFF.

This clonotype was observed once. The J gene is TRBJ1-1, the V gene TRBV11-3; the D gene is possibly TRBD1 (6 bases). Germline CDR1 reads SGHNT; CDR2 reads YENEEA. This CDR3 spans 13 amino acids. V was shortened by 6 bases and J by 5 bases, with 13 bases between the two germline ends. CDR3 residues: CASRGGGETEAFF. For the CDR3, the DNA is TGTGCCAGCAGGGGGGGGGGCGAAACTGAAGCTTTCTTT. The full variable domain, its missing parts supplied by reference TRBV11-3 and TRBJ1-1, is EAGVVQSPRYKIIEKKQPVAFWCNPISGHNTLYWYLQNLGQGPELLIRYENEEAVDDSQLPKDRFSAERLKGVDSTLKIQPAELGDSAVYLCASRGGGETEAFFGQGTRLTVV.

This clonotype was counted only a few times. The J gene is TRBJ1-5, the V gene TRBV27, with 9 bases identical to TRBD1. The CDR3 is 15 residues long. CDR1 is MNHEY and CDR2 is SMNVEV in the germline V gene (reference sequence). The trim removed 10 bases at V and 2 bases at J, leaving 9 bases unmatched. CDR3 in amino acids: CATDRGAIGNQPQHF. The CDR3 DNA reads as TGTGCCACCGACAGGGGGGCCATAGGCAATCAGCCCCAGCATTTT.

The chain employs TRBV27 and TRBJ2-5; D call uncertain. Germline CDR1 and CDR2: MNHEY and SMNVEV (reference sequence). V gave up 5 bases and J gave up 2 bases, with 15 bases separating them. CDR3 length: 15 amino acids. For the CDR3, the DNA is TGTGCCAGCAGTAAAACCTCAGAAAAACAAGAGACCCAGTACTTC. Amino acids: CASSKTSEKQETQYF.

The sample holds one count of this clonotype. This chain connects TRBV11-3 to TRBJ2-1; D is ambiguous. V was cut by 5 bases and J by 4 bases, with 9 bases left in between. The CDR3 sequence is 13 residues long. CDR1 SGHNT and CDR2 YENEEA come from the germline V gene. The DNA for the CDR3 is TGTGCCAGCAGCCTAGGACCGTACAATGAGCAGTTCTTC. This gives the protein CASSLGPYNEQFF.